By sample fraction, the clone carrying this T cell receptor (beta chain) is medium-sized. The V end lost 7 bases, the J end lost 6 bases, and 19 bases lay between the germline ends. The germline gives CDR1 MDHEN, CDR2 SYDVKM. The CDR3 is 14 residues long. The record originates from a study of metastatic and nonmetastatic thyroid tumors. Study as a whole: For malignant and benign thyroid patients, tumor or nodule tissue and blood were the sources whose repertoires were compared.

The entire patient cohort was treatment-naive prior to thyroid surgery. Original processing methods: Clinicopathological groups differed in CDR3, with these differences serving to build a distant-metastasis classifier for papillary thyroid cancer. TCRdb reprocessed the PCR reads using MiXCR. The V and J calls reflect TCRdb's pipeline rather than the authors' work. This table has 40,000 or so clones, approximately 13% appearing once. The sequencing input was blood. This TCR came from a female donor with papillary thyroid cancer or a benign thyroid nodule (not recorded which). Some clones in this sample may be carry-over from other donors' samples. The chain is built from TRBV28 and TRBJ2-7, with TRBD1 as a possible D gene (5 bases). The CDR3 DNA reads TGTGCCAGCAATTCCGCGGACGTACAGGTCGAGCAGTACTTC. It is translated as CASNSADVQVEQYF.